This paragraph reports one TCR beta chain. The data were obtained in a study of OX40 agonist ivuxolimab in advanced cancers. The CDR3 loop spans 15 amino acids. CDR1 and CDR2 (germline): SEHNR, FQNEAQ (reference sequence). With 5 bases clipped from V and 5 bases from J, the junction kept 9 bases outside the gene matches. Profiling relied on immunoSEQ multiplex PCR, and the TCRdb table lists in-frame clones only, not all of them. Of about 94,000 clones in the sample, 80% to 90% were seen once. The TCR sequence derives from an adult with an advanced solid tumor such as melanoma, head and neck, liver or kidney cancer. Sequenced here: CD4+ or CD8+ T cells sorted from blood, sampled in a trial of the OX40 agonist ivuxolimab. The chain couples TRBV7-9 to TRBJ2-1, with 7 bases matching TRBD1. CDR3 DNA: TGTGCCAGCAGCCGTTCTCAGGGGGTCCACAATGAGCAGTTCTTC. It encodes CASSRSQGVHNEQFF.